This T cell receptor (beta chain) was sequenced during a study of identical twins. CDR1 is SGHRS, CDR2 YFSETQ, per germline. This CDR3 region has 14 residues. V was clipped by 4 bases and J by 4 bases, with 14 bases between them. TCRdb called the 5' RACE reads again in MiXCR, with one record for every CDR3 protein. The data contain 500,000 to 550,000 distinct CDR3 sequences, 20% to 25% of them seen just once; the ten biggest clones take up around 0.91%. This clonotype was detected a few times. These data also featured in a second study, about T cells expressing NK-cell markers.

This clonotype originated in a woman aged 18 to 35 in good health. The rearrangement links TRBV5-1 to TRBJ2-5; a possible D gene is TRBD1 (6 bases). Sequenced: CD4+ T cells sorted from blood. DNA of the CDR3: TGCGCCAGCAGCGCCACAGGGAGTGGAGAGACCCAGTACTTC. This translates into CASSATGSGETQYF.